What follows are 32 T cell receptor beta chains derived from one specimen sequenced in a study of T cells in Graves' hyperthyroidism and ophthalmopathy. Researchers took RNA transcripts and amplified the TCR beta CDR3 regions from them. With the HTBI primer set, the TCR CDR3 went through a first round of RT-PCR. TCRdb processed the multiplex PCR reads anew with MiXCR; each CDR3 protein has one entry. The table records 300,000 to 450,000 distinct CDR3 sequences, roughly 25% of them present only once. The sample consisted of blood. These receptors all come from a middle-aged man with Graves' hyperthyroidism.

About this clonotype itself: Germline is not matched at one junction end, which may reflect a read error. The chain recombines TRBV6-1 with TRBJ2-7, with a possible D match to TRBD1 (5 bases). The CDR3 covers 14 residues. The germline V gene has CDR1 MNHNS and CDR2 SASEGT. The CDR3 sequence is CASSQAWTTGEQYF. The CDR3 coding sequence is TGTGCCAGCAGTCAAGCGTGGACAACTGGCGAGCAGTACTTC.

In this sample, this clonotype turned up many times. V and J are TRBV5-1 and TRBJ2-7; D is unclear. Between the trimmed V and J ends, which lost 5 bases and 1 base, there was a span of 10 bases. The length of the CDR3 is 13 residues. Germline V gives CDR1 SGHRS, CDR2 YFSETQ. The CDR3, as DNA: TGCGCCAGCAGGTGGGGATCGTCCTACGAGCAGTACTTC. Amino acids: CASRWGSSYEQYF.

The sample holds a few counts of this clonotype. The genes are TRBV7-9 and TRBJ2-3, with 16 bases matching TRBD2. The V gene end was trimmed by 5 bases and the J gene end by 5 bases; junction bases not matched to a gene: 7. CDR3 length: 17 residues. Germline V lookup: CDR1 SEHNR, CDR2 FQNEAQ (reference sequence). The CDR3 region has the DNA TGTGCCAGCAGCCCGGGACTAGCGGGAGGGCCAAAAGATACGCAGTATTTT. This gives the protein CASSPGLAGGPKDTQYF.

The CDR3 protein is CASSQVPLTSGYEQYF. In nucleotides, the CDR3 is TGTGCCAGCAGCCAAGTCCCTTTGACTAGCGGCTACGAGCAGTACTTC. The V and J genes are TRBV3-1 and TRBJ2-7, with TRBD2 matching 9 bases. J was trimmed by 3 bases and V by 1 base; bases with no gene match: 7. The CDR3 is made up of 16 amino acids. Germline loops: CDR1 LGHDT, CDR2 YNNKEL (reference sequence).

This clonotype was observed a handful of times. The chain recombines TRBV7-2 with TRBJ1-2; TRBD1 agrees at 8 bases. Germline-derived CDR1 and CDR2 are SGHTA and FQGNSA. This CDR3 comprises 15 residues. The V gene end was trimmed by 1 base and the J gene end by 8 bases; junction bases not matched to a gene: 9. Written as DNA, the CDR3 is TGTGCCAGCAGCTTAGAGGACAGGGTGATAGGAGGCTACACCTTC. Amino acid sequence: CASSLEDRVIGGYTF.

The genes are TRBV12-3 or TRBV12-4 and TRBJ2-4; TRBD2 matches 11 bases. Unmatched junction bases numbered 12, after V lost 6 bases and J lost 8 bases. This CDR3 has 16 residues. The CDR3 DNA reads TGTGCCAGCAGAACCCCGGGACTAGCGGAAGTGGACATTCAGTACTTC. Translated, it gives CASRTPGLAEVDIQYF.

Ten or more counts support this clonotype. The rearrangement links TRBV6-1 to TRBJ2-3, with 10 bases matching TRBD2. Germline V gene data show CDR1 as MNHNS and CDR2 as SASEGT. Trimming took 5 bases from V and 2 from J; bases not matched to a gene: 7. The CDR3 extends over 16 amino acids. Here the CDR3 DNA reads TGTGCCAGCAGTTCCGGGACTAGCGAATTCACAGATACGCAGTATTTT. This codes for CASSSGTSEFTDTQYF.

The rearrangement uses TRBV7-6 and TRBJ2-2, with D perhaps matching TRBD2 (5 bases). The CDR3 spans 14 residues. The V end was cut by 1 base, the J end by 4 bases, with 7 bases between. Per the germline V gene, CDR1 is SGHVS and CDR2 is FNYEAQ. The DNA of the CDR3 is TGTGCCAGCAGCTTAGTAGGGAGCACCGGGGAGCTGTTTTTT. Its protein product is CASSLVGSTGELFF.

This chain joins TRBV19 and TRBJ1-2; D unclear. Germline assignment: CDR1 LNHDA and CDR2 SQIVND (reference sequence). V was cut by 5 bases and J by 7 bases, with 11 bases left in between. This CDR3 comprises 12 residues. The CDR3 sequence: CASSFTLGGYTF. The CDR3 coding sequence is TGTGCCAGTAGTTTTACCCTGGGTGGCTACACCTTC. The full variable domain, in which reference TRBV19 and TRBJ1-2 provide the parts outside the CDR3, is DGGITQSPKYLFRKEGQNVTLSCEQNLNHDAMYWYRQDPGQGLRLIYYSQIVNDFQKGDIAEGYSVSREKKESFPLTVTSAQKNPTAFYLCASSFTLGGYTFGSGTRLTVV.

This sequence joins TRBV5-1 and TRBJ2-3; D is unresolved. CDR3 length: 14 residues. Between the trimmed V and J ends, which lost 2 bases and 2 bases, there was a span of 9 bases. Per germline, CDR1 SGHRS and CDR2 YFSETQ. The CDR3 spells CASSFGAITDTQYF. The DNA for the CDR3 is TGCGCCAGCAGCTTCGGTGCTATCACAGATACGCAGTATTTT.

This clonotype was seen a handful of times. The chain links TRBV6-5 to TRBJ1-2, with 7 bases that match TRBD1. J lost 5 bases, V lost 4 bases, and 7 bases had no gene match. The length of the CDR3 is 14 residues. Germline V gene sequence: CDR1 MNHEY, CDR2 SVGAGI. CDR3: CASSSPDRIYGYTF. The CDR3 bases are TGTGCCAGCAGTTCTCCGGACAGGATATATGGCTACACCTTC.

This clonotype was seen repeatedly, ten times or more. The chain is built from TRBV28 and TRBJ2-7; 10 nucleotides align to TRBD1. Germline V gene sequence: CDR1 MDHEN, CDR2 SYDVKM. V lost 5 bases to trimming and J lost 5 bases; unmatched junction nucleotides: 12. CDR3 length: 16 residues. The DNA of the CDR3 is TGTGCCAGCAGTCAACCTCGACAGGGGGCTTCACACGAGCAGTACTTC. It translates to CASSQPRQGASHEQYF.

This clonotype appeared a few times. The rearrangement joins TRBV10-3 to TRBJ1-1; possible D gene TRBD1, 6 bases. The CDR3 consists of 14 residues. Trimming took off 3 bases at V and 0 bases at J, with 8 bases between the two ends. Germline CDR1 is ENHRY and CDR2 is SYGVKD. The CDR3 reads CAISDGQMNTEAFF. The CDR3 DNA is TGTGCCATCAGTGATGGACAGATGAACACTGAAGCTTTCTTT.

This clonotype was seen a few times. The chain is built from TRBV30 and TRBJ2-1, with 7 bases lining up with TRBD2. The CDR3 runs 12 residues. CDR1 and CDR2 (germline): GTSNPN, SVGIG (reference sequence). With V trimmed by 1 base and J by 10 bases, 4 bases remained unmatched. The chain's CDR3 is CAWSAERDEQFF. CDR3 sequence (DNA): TGTGCCTGGAGTGCCGAGCGGGACGAGCAGTTCTTC.

The CDR3 DNA reads TGTGCCAGCAGCGTAGGTGGACCCAGGAGCTCCTACAATGAGCAGTTCTTC. Translation gives CASSVGGPRSSYNEQFF. The chain uses TRBV9 and TRBJ2-1; D uncertain. V was shortened by 0 bases and J by 0 bases, with 13 bases between the two germline ends. Germline V gives CDR1 SGDLS, CDR2 YYNGEE. The CDR3 totals 17 residues.

Comments on this clonotype: A read error may be the cause here, since a much bigger clone is one base away. The gene calls are TRBV28 and TRBJ1-5, with 7 bases fitting TRBD1. The CDR3 covers 15 residues. The trim removed 6 bases at V and 0 bases at J, leaving 5 bases unmatched. Germline CDR1 is MDHEN and CDR2 is SYDVKM. The CDR3 loop is CASRIRQGSNQPQHF. The CDR3 nucleotides are TGTGCCAGCAGGATAAGACAGGGTAGCAATCAGCCCCAGCATTTT.

The table lists this clonotype with a few counts. This chain uses TRBV12-3 or TRBV12-4 with TRBJ1-5; D remains unclear. This CDR3 has 14 amino acids. V lost 3 bases to trimming and J lost 5 bases, with 11 bases between them. CDR3 sequence: CASSFELADQPQHF. The CDR3 DNA reads TGTGCCAGCAGTTTTGAACTAGCCGATCAGCCCCAGCATTTT.

This chain joins TRBV27 and TRBJ2-3; TRBD2 matches 10 bases. Germline V gene lookup returns CDR1 MNHEY and CDR2 SMNVEV (reference sequence). The CDR3 contains 16 residues. Losses at the gene ends were 4 bases for V and 6 bases for J; bases not matched to a gene: 10. The CDR3 DNA reads TGTGCCAGCAGTTCCAGACTAGCGGGCCAGTCCGATACGCAGTATTTT. It yields the protein CASSSRLAGQSDTQYF.

This clonotype was recorded a few times. The chain is built from TRBV24-1 and TRBJ1-2; perhaps TRBD1 as D (5 bases). CDR3 length: 12 residues. The germline V and J ends were trimmed by 7 bases and 10 bases, with 15 bases remaining between them. From germline, CDR1 is KGHDR and CDR2 SFDVKD. The CDR3 sequence: CATSPQGAVYTF. In DNA, the CDR3 is TGTGCCACCAGCCCGCAAGGGGCTGTCTACACCTTC.

The rearrangement joins TRBV2 to TRBJ2-5; maybe TRBD2 (6 bases). Germline V gives CDR1 SNHLY, CDR2 FYNNEI. The length of the CDR3 is 15 residues. Trimming cost V 2 bases and J 3 bases, with 13 bases left between them. CDR3 bases: TGTGCCAGCAGTGAATCTAGAACTAGCAAAGAGACCCAGTACTTC. This translates into CASSESRTSKETQYF.

This clonotype was detected ten times or more. The rearrangement joins TRBV7-9 to TRBJ2-1; 9 positions match TRBD1. V was pared by 6 bases and J by 10 bases, with 10 bases of the junction left unmatched. This CDR3 has 14 amino acids. Germline V gene data show CDR1 as SEHNR and CDR2 as FQNEAQ (reference sequence). In DNA form, the CDR3 reads TGTGCCAGCAGAGTAACGGGACAGGGCTGGGAGCAGTTCTTC. Protein: CASRVTGQGWEQFF.

In its sample, this clonotype was seen a few times. The chain links TRBV6-5 to TRBJ2-7; D is perhaps TRBD1 (5 bases). CDR1 is MNHEY, CDR2 SVGAGI, per germline. The CDR3 spans 14 residues. The V and J ends lost 2 bases and 6 bases respectively, with 14 bases between them. The CDR3 nucleotides are TGTGCCAGCAGTTACAGTTTCCAGGGATCCGAGCAGTACTTC. Protein: CASSYSFQGSEQYF.

This sequence joins TRBV30 and TRBJ2-2, with 10 bases matching TRBD2. This CDR3 is 16 amino acids long. V lost 1 base, J lost 5 bases, and 7 bases stayed unmatched. The germline CDR1 and CDR2 sequences are GTSNPN and SVGIG (reference sequence). CDR3 amino acids: CAWSGASGRLTGELFF. The CDR3 bases are TGTGCCTGGAGTGGGGCTAGCGGGAGACTTACCGGGGAGCTGTTTTTT.

The J gene is TRBJ2-5, the V gene TRBV5-1, with TRBD1 matching over 9 bases. The CDR3 runs 14 residues. Trimming at V came to 3 bases and at J to 5 bases, leaving 5 bases not matched to a gene. Germline V gene sequence: CDR1 SGHRS, CDR2 YFSETQ. CDR3 loop: CASSSGTGHETQYF. The CDR3, as DNA: TGCGCCAGCAGCTCTGGGACAGGGCACGAGACCCAGTACTTC.

The genes are TRBV13 and TRBJ2-7; TRBD2 agrees at 9 bases. Per germline, CDR1 PRHDT and CDR2 FYEKMQ (reference sequence). V lost 4 bases and J lost 4; bases outside the gene matches: 11. The CDR3 is 16 amino acids. The CDR3 spells CASSSFTASGNYEQYF. The CDR3 nucleotides read TGTGCCAGCAGCTCCTTCACGGCTAGCGGGAATTACGAGCAGTACTTC. The full variable domain, rest sourced from reference TRBV13 and TRBJ2-7, is AAGVIQSPRHLIKEKRETATLKCYPIPRHDTVYWYQQGPGQDPQFLISFYEKMQSDKGSIPDRFSAQQFSDYHSELNMSSLELGDSALYFCASSSFTASGNYEQYFGPGTRLTVT.

The genes are TRBV28 and TRBJ1-2; D is uncertain. Trimming stripped 5 bases from V and 3 bases from J, with 13 bases between. Germline V gene data show CDR1 as MDHEN and CDR2 as SYDVKM. This CDR3 is built from 14 residues. The CDR3 reads CASSPGSRDYGYTF. DNA of the CDR3: TGTGCCAGCAGTCCCGGGTCAAGGGACTATGGCTACACCTTC.

This clonotype came up a few times. The J gene is TRBJ1-2, the V gene TRBV15, with D unclear. CDR3 length: 13 residues. The germline V gene has CDR1 LNHNV and CDR2 YYDKDF (reference sequence). The V end was cut by 2 bases, the J end by 1 base, with 5 bases between. The CDR3 loop is CATSRSFNYGYTF. CDR3 coding DNA: TGTGCCACCAGCAGATCCTTTAACTATGGCTACACCTTC.

This clonotype was detected a few times. The rearrangement links TRBV5-1 to TRBJ2-1; D not resolved. CDR3 length equals 12 residues. Germline V gives CDR1 SGHRS, CDR2 YFSETQ. The V end lost 2 bases, the J end lost 7 bases, and 7 bases lay between the germline ends. The DNA of the CDR3 is TGCGCCAGCAGCTTTTCCGTAAATGAGCAGTTCTTC. It encodes CASSFSVNEQFF.

In this sample, this clonotype turned up many times. V gene TRBV6-1 combines with J gene TRBJ2-1, with D possibly being TRBD2 (5 bases). The CDR3 is made up of 14 amino acids. The germline gives CDR1 MNHNS, CDR2 SASEGT. V lost 6 bases and J 9 bases, leaving 18 bases between the germline ends. The CDR3 nucleotides are TGTGCCAGCAGGCGAGACCCTCAAGCGGTTGAGCAGTTCTTC. This translates into CASRRDPQAVEQFF.

This clonotype was picked up a small number of times. The chain carries TRBV6-1 and TRBJ2-2; tentative D call: TRBD2 (5 bases). Germline CDR1 and CDR2: MNHNS and SASEGT. The V and J ends lost 0 bases and 7 bases respectively, with 15 bases between them. There are 16 residues in the CDR3. CDR3 sequence (DNA): TGTGCCAGCAGTGAAGCGGTGGGAGTACGTGGCGGGGAGCTGTTTTTT. As protein: CASSEAVGVRGGELFF.

This clonotype was seen at least ten times. This chain links TRBV11-3 with TRBJ2-7; a weak D match, TRBD1 (8 bases). CDR1 and CDR2 from the germline V gene are SGHNT and YENEEA. Trimming took 5 bases from V and 5 from J, leaving 16 bases between them. This CDR3 region has 14 residues. The CDR3 here is CASSPGQGGHEQYF. The CDR3 DNA reads as TGTGCCAGCAGCCCCGGACAGGGAGGGCACGAGCAGTACTTC.

J is TRBJ2-1 and V is TRBV7-9; tentative D call: TRBD2 (6 bases). V lost 5 bases to trimming and J lost 3 bases, with 11 bases between them. Germline V gene data show CDR1 as SEHNR and CDR2 as FQNEAQ (reference sequence). CDR3 size: 14 residues. The CDR3 DNA follows: TGTGCCAGCAGCCCCGGGAGTTTCTACAATGAGCAGTTCTTC. Its translation is CASSPGSFYNEQFF.